This T cell receptor beta chain was observed in a study of beta chain features in type 1 diabetes. Whole-study results and caveats: The study notes PCR might favor shorter templates equally in patients and controls.

This CDR3 spans 15 amino acids. The ends lost 1 base at V and 6 bases at J; junction bases unmatched: 7. Germline V gives CDR1 SGHRS, CDR2 YFSETQ. This clone was counted at least ten times. Its antigen is not identified. The study reverse transcribed the entire isolated RNA, so it sequenced expressed TCRB transcripts. Profiled with immunoSEQ multiplex PCR; TCRdb holds only in-frame clones, not every one. Altogether about 140,000 clones are present, 6.9% being singletons, with the ten largest covering under 1.5%. J is TRBJ2-4 and V is TRBV5-1, with 7 positions matching TRBD2. Source material: central memory CD4+ T cells from blood. The receptor was derived from a woman in her 30s in good health. CDR3 loop: CASSLSQAGLNIQYF. CDR3 DNA: TGCGCCAGCAGCTTGTCACAAGCGGGACTAAACATTCAGTACTTC. Using reference TRBV5-1 and TRBJ2-4 for the parts outside the CDR3, the full variable domain is KAGVTQTPRYLIKTRGQQVTLSCSPISGHRSVSWYQQTPGQGLQFLFEYFSETQRNKGNFPGRFSGRQFSNSRSEMNVSTLELGDSALYLCASSLSQAGLNIQYFGAGTRLSVL.